This record covers a single TCR beta chain. The data derive from a study of technical replicates of blood from a few donors. Profiled with immunoSEQ multiplex PCR; TCRdb holds only in-frame clones, not every one. The sample includes over 65,000 clones, about 98% of them seen just once. V lost 2 bases, J lost 5 bases, and 3 bases lay in between. CDR3 length: 11 residues. The germline gives CDR1 SEHNR, CDR2 FQNEAQ (reference sequence). V is TRBV7-9 and J is TRBJ1-1; D call uncertain. Sequenced material: T cells isolated from PBMCs. This sequence was found in a human donor in good health. CDR3 DNA sequence: TGTGCCAGCAGCTTACAGACTGAAGCTTTCTTT. Translated: CASSLQTEAFF.